Many counts were recorded for the clone carrying this T cell receptor (beta chain). Its target is unknown. This sample is part of a study of blood T cells in healthy people across ages. At least 6.5 million PBMCs were isolated per sample. Overall study findings and caveats: Donor CMV infection status was unknown, possibly confounding age-related changes in expanded clonotypes.

The germline gives CDR1 SGHTA, CDR2 FQGNSA. This CDR3 contains 13 residues. V shed 4 bases and J 7 bases; nucleotides not matched to a gene: 7. Sample-barcoded 5' priming and a J-beta primer mix drove a second PCR of about 6 to 11 cycles. TCRdb reprocessed the 5' RACE reads via MiXCR and lists one record per CDR3 protein. The table records around 580,000 distinct CDR3 sequences, roughly 48% of them present only once. The chain uses TRBV7-2 and TRBJ2-7; 7 bases are a match to TRBD2. Sequencing was carried out using blood. The TCR originated in a man older than 75 in good health. The CDR3 loop reads CASSYQRGREQYF. CDR3 coding DNA: TGTGCCAGCAGCTATCAGCGGGGTAGGGAGCAGTACTTC.